The clone carrying this T cell receptor beta chain was counted between two and nine times. Primers: 60 Vbeta forward and 13 Jbeta reverse. Assay: immunoSEQ multiplex PCR; the TCRdb copy retains only in-frame clones and omits some. Of approximately 190,000 clones detected, roughly an eighth appear once; the ten largest clones hold about 7.8%. The CDR3 spans 14 residues. Trimming removed 8 bases from V and 2 bases from J; junction bases left unmatched: 8. Germline V gene lookup returns CDR1 MNHNY and CDR2 SVGAGI (reference sequence). This sample is part of a study of cytomegalovirus exposure and HLA in healthy donors.

The sequence derives from a man aged 50-60 years in good health and CMV-seropositive. The rearrangement links TRBV6-6 to TRBJ2-5, with 7 bases aligning to TRBD1. Sequenced sample: PBMCs. CDR3 sequence: CASRSGTAQETQYF. For the CDR3, the DNA is TGTGCCAGCCGATCCGGGACAGCTCAAGAGACCCAGTACTTC.